The TCR beta chain described here comes from a study of blood T cells in healthy people across ages. Study context: Template switching retrieved approximately one barcoded beta molecule for each two T cells.

The use of a sample-barcoded 5' primer and a J-beta primer mix characterized a second PCR of about 6 to 12 cycles. Using its own MiXCR run on the 5' RACE reads, TCRdb lists one record per CDR3 protein. The repertoire holds about 1.5 million distinct CDR3 sequences, with 42% as singletons. The CDR3 covers 16 residues. Specimen: blood. This clonotype was sampled from a young woman in good health. The V gene is TRBV21-1, the J gene TRBJ2-3; the D call in the table, TRBD1, was not verified against the DNA. TRBV21-1 is designated a pseudogene. The CDR3 DNA sequence: TGTGCCAGCAGCACGCCGACCAGGGTTAGAGGGGATACGCAGTATTTT. Amino acids: CASSTPTRVRGDTQYF.